The 22 T cell receptor beta chains below were found in one sample sequenced in a study of beta chain features in type 1 diabetes. Study-wide findings and caveats: TCRB CDR3s from Type 1 diabetes patients were moderately but significantly shorter in all four CD4+ subsets.

Their antigen targets remain unknown. Every isolated RNA sample was fully reverse transcribed, so sequencing captured expressed TCRB transcripts. Produced via immunoSEQ multiplex PCR; TCRdb's table is partial and in-frame only. Among about 300,000 clones listed, roughly 14% were seen once. The sequenced sample was naive CD4+ T cells from blood. These receptor sequences come from a woman younger than 30 with type 1 diabetes.

The V and J genes are TRBV5-5 and TRBJ1-2; 7 bases match TRBD1. This CDR3 has 16 amino acids. V dropped 2 bases and J dropped 4; count of bases not matched to a gene: 11. The germline V gene has CDR1 SGHKS and CDR2 YYEKEE (reference sequence). The CDR3 DNA is TGTGCCAGCAGCTTCTCACCCTCAGACAGGGCCTATGGCTACACCTTC. It codes for CASSFSPSDRAYGYTF.

The rearrangement links TRBV4-2 to TRBJ1-4; the D gene is possibly TRBD1 (6 bases). The CDR3 runs 15 residues. Germline V lookup: CDR1 LGHNA, CDR2 YNFKEQ. Trimming removed 3 bases at V and 10 bases at J, with 18 bases between. The CDR3 loop reads CASSQGTLQGVKLFF. The CDR3, as DNA: TGTGCCAGCAGCCAGGGCACCTTACAGGGCGTAAAACTGTTTTTT.

The V gene is TRBV29-1, the J gene TRBJ1-1, with D tentatively TRBD1 (5 bases). The CDR3 runs 14 residues. With 6 bases removed from V and 5 bases from J, the gap between germline ends came to 19 bases. Germline V gene sequence: CDR1 SQVTM, CDR2 ANQGSEA. This CDR3 reads CSVHPQVIRTEAFF. CDR3 nucleotide sequence: TGCAGCGTCCACCCACAGGTAATACGGACTGAAGCTTTCTTT. Full variable domain (outside the CDR3, taken from reference TRBV29-1 and TRBJ1-1): SAVISQKPSRDICQRGTSLTIQCQVDSQVTMMFWYRQQPGQSLTLIATANQGSEATYESGFVIDKFPISRPNLTFSTLTVSNMSPEDSSIYLCSVHPQVIRTEAFFGQGTRLTVV.

The chain couples TRBV2 to TRBJ2-7; 8 bases align to TRBD2. Trimming removed 1 base from V and 4 bases from J; junction bases left unmatched: 9. Germline loops: CDR1 SNHLY, CDR2 FYNNEI. The CDR3 spans 16 residues. The chain's CDR3 is CASSEVLSSGLYEQYF. CDR3 nucleotides: TGTGCCAGCAGTGAAGTCTTGTCTAGCGGGTTATACGAGCAGTACTTC. Using reference TRBV2 and TRBJ2-7 for the parts outside the CDR3, the full variable domain is EPEVTQTPSHQVTQMGQEVILRCVPISNHLYFYWYRQILGQKVEFLVSFYNNEISEKSEIFDDQFSVERPDGSNFTLKIRSTKLEDSAMYFCASSEVLSSGLYEQYFGPGTRLTVT.

This clone turned up a few times. This chain links TRBV25-1 with TRBJ1-1; weak D call: TRBD1 (5 bases). V was pared by 2 bases and J by 3 bases, with 13 bases between. Germline CDR1 reads MGHDK; CDR2 reads SYGVNS. The CDR3 runs 15 residues. DNA of the CDR3: TGTGCCAGCAGTGAACGCCCGTTAGGGGACACTGAAGCTTTCTTT. This encodes CASSERPLGDTEAFF.

The CDR3 is CAGSGGETQYF. DNA for the CDR3: TGTGCCGGCTCGGGGGGAGAGACCCAGTACTTC. V usage is TRBV30 and J usage is TRBJ2-5; 7 bases match TRBD2. In germline, CDR1 is GTSNPN, CDR2 SVGIG (reference sequence). J lost 4 bases, V lost 8 bases, and 4 bases had no gene match. This CDR3 comprises 11 residues. Supplemented by reference TRBV30 and TRBJ2-5, the full variable domain reads SQTIHQWPATLVQPVGSPLSLECTVEGTSNPNLYWYRQAAGRGLQLLFYSVGIGQISSEVPQNLSASRPQDRQFILSSKKLLLSDSGFYLCAGSGGETQYFGPGTRLLVL.

This clone has just a few counts. V is TRBV7-2 and J is TRBJ1-2; 7 nucleotides match TRBD1. The CDR3 covers 14 residues. The V gene's germline CDR1 is SGHTA and CDR2 FQGNSA. The ends lost 4 bases at V and 3 bases at J; junction bases unmatched: 5. The CDR3 reads CASSSDRTDYGYTF. The CDR3 nucleotides read TGTGCCAGCAGCTCGGACAGGACTGACTATGGCTACACCTTC.

The rearrangement joins TRBV11-3 to TRBJ2-4, with 8 nucleotides matching TRBD2. Germline CDR1 is SGHNT and CDR2 is YENEEA. The CDR3 consists of 15 residues. Unmatched junction bases numbered 5, after V lost 0 bases and J lost 7 bases. For the CDR3, the DNA is TGTGCCAGCAGCTTAGATCGGGGGGGTAAGAACATTCAGTACTTC. Amino acid sequence: CASSLDRGGKNIQYF.

V usage is TRBV19 and J usage is TRBJ2-5; 9 bases are shared with TRBD1. The J segment lost 3 bases and the V segment lost 5 bases, leaving 7 bases of the junction unmatched. The CDR3 runs 15 residues. Per the germline V gene, CDR1 is LNHDA and CDR2 is SQIVND (reference sequence). CDR3 loop: CASSGQGLVEETQYF. DNA for the CDR3: TGTGCCAGTAGTGGACAGGGGTTGGTGGAAGAGACCCAGTACTTC. Together with reference TRBV19 and TRBJ2-5, the CDR3 gives the full variable domain: DGGITQSPKYLFRKEGQNVTLSCEQNLNHDAMYWYRQDPGQGLRLIYYSQIVNDFQKGDIAEGYSVSREKKESFPLTVTSAQKNPTAFYLCASSGQGLVEETQYFGPGTRLLVL.

This clone was picked up a small number of times. The V call is TRBV5-1, the J call TRBJ2-1; TRBD2 matches 11 bases. Germline V gene data show CDR1 as SGHRS and CDR2 as YFSETQ. V was pared by 0 bases and J by 6 bases, with 8 bases of the junction left unmatched. The CDR3 sequence is 17 residues long. The CDR3 sequence is CASSLEILAGVSNEQFF. CDR3 in DNA: TGCGCCAGCAGCTTGGAAATACTAGCGGGAGTTAGCAATGAGCAGTTCTTC.

This clone was picked up a small number of times. This chain joins TRBV5-4 and TRBJ2-3; D is possibly TRBD2 (5 bases). Germline V CDR1 and CDR2: SGHNT, YYREEE (reference sequence). The CDR3 sequence is 15 residues long. V lost 0 bases and J 3 bases, leaving 11 bases between the germline ends. This CDR3 reads CASSLGGEPTDTQYF. The CDR3 DNA sequence: TGTGCCAGCAGCTTGGGGGGAGAACCAACAGATACGCAGTATTTT.

The V gene is TRBV30, the J gene TRBJ2-7; D gene ambiguous. Germline CDR1 is GTSNPN and CDR2 is SVGIG (reference sequence). The CDR3 is 13 residues long. With 1 base removed from V and 4 bases from J, the gap between germline ends came to 11 bases. The CDR3 sequence: CAWSGLGVYEQYF. CDR3 DNA sequence: TGTGCCTGGAGTGGTCTCGGAGTTTACGAGCAGTACTTC. The complete variable domain, with remaining parts taken from reference TRBV30 and TRBJ2-7, reads SQTIHQWPATLVQPVGSPLSLECTVEGTSNPNLYWYRQAAGRGLQLLFYSVGIGQISSEVPQNLSASRPQDRQFILSSKKLLLSDSGFYLCAWSGLGVYEQYFGPGTRLTVT.

This clone was detected a few times. J is TRBJ2-7 and V is TRBV6-5; the D is unclear. Trimming stripped 0 bases from V and 2 bases from J, with 14 bases between. Germline V lookup: CDR1 MNHEY, CDR2 SVGAGI. The CDR3 length is 16 residues. CDR3 sequence: CASSYSYAGRAYEQYF. CDR3 nucleotides: TGTGCCAGCAGTTACTCGTACGCAGGCAGAGCCTACGAGCAGTACTTC.

This clone was seen only a few times. The gene calls are TRBV7-9 and TRBJ1-1; the D gene is possibly TRBD1 (5 bases). Trimming cost V 5 bases and J 11 bases, with 15 bases left between them. The CDR3 is made up of 12 amino acids. Germline lookup yields CDR1 SEHNR and CDR2 FQNEAQ (reference sequence). DNA of the CDR3: TGTGCCAGCAGCCCGCGGGGGGGTGACGCTTTCTTT. Its protein is CASSPRGGDAFF.

V gene TRBV5-4 combines with J gene TRBJ2-4; D is unresolved. The V and J ends lost 2 bases and 5 bases respectively, with 5 bases between them. Germline V gene sequence: CDR1 SGHNT, CDR2 YYREEE (reference sequence). The CDR3 runs 12 residues. The CDR3 is CASSLSENIQYF. The CDR3, as DNA: TGTGCCAGCAGCTTATCGGAAAACATTCAGTACTTC.

This clone has just a few counts. The CDR3 region is CASSLGGRDEQYF. The DNA for the CDR3 is TGTGCCAGCAGCTTAGGTGGCAGGGACGAGCAGTACTTC. The chain employs TRBV11-3 and TRBJ2-7, with D maybe TRBD1 (5 bases). Germline V gene data show CDR1 as SGHNT and CDR2 as YENEEA. Deletions cut 1 base from V and 5 bases from J, with 9 bases between. CDR3 length equals 13 residues. Filled out from reference TRBV11-3 and TRBJ2-7, the complete variable domain reads EAGVVQSPRYKIIEKKQPVAFWCNPISGHNTLYWYLQNLGQGPELLIRYENEEAVDDSQLPKDRFSAERLKGVDSTLKIQPAELGDSAVYLCASSLGGRDEQYFGPGTRLTVT.

The chain uses TRBV5-1 and TRBJ1-1; D is uncertain. Germline loops: CDR1 SGHRS, CDR2 YFSETQ. Between the trimmed V and J ends, which lost 2 bases and 0 bases, there was a span of 11 bases. The CDR3 is 15 residues long. The chain's CDR3 is CASSLRVGMNTEAFF. As DNA, the CDR3 is TGCGCCAGCAGCTTACGGGTCGGGATGAACACTGAAGCTTTCTTT.

The J gene is TRBJ2-1, the V gene TRBV30; the match to TRBD2 covers 11 bases. This CDR3 has 15 residues. From germline, CDR1 is GTSNPN and CDR2 SVGIG (reference sequence). With V trimmed by 2 bases and J by 2 bases, 2 bases remained unmatched. The CDR3 DNA reads as TGTGCCTGGAGTATAGCGGGAGGGCCCTACAATGAGCAGTTCTTC. Amino acid sequence: CAWSIAGGPYNEQFF.

V gene TRBV19 combines with J gene TRBJ2-7; 7 nucleotides line up with TRBD2. The length of the CDR3 is 14 residues. The germline gives CDR1 LNHDA, CDR2 SQIVND (reference sequence). V lost 3 bases and J lost 6; bases outside the gene matches: 8. The DNA of the CDR3 is TGTGCCAGTAGTATTATCCCCAGGGAGGGCGAGCAGTACGTC. Its translation: CASSIIPREGEQYV.

The chain combines TRBV21-1 with TRBJ2-7; the D call TRBD1 from the table was never checked on the DNA. TRBV21-1 is labeled a pseudogene. The CDR3 is made up of 11 amino acids. This CDR3 is CAREGQLEQYV. Written as DNA, the CDR3 is TGTGCCCGCGAGGGACAGCTCGAGCAGTACGTC.

J is TRBJ2-7 and V is TRBV5-1; 13 positions match TRBD2. The CDR3 sequence is 16 residues long. CDR1 is SGHRS, CDR2 YFSETQ, per germline. The V gene end was trimmed by 2 bases and the J gene end by 7 bases; junction bases not matched to a gene: 9. For the CDR3, the DNA is TGCGCCAGCAGCTTCCGGCCGGGACTAGCGGGATCAGAGCAGTACTTC. Translating gives CASSFRPGLAGSEQYF.

V and J are TRBV7-9 and TRBJ2-1, with 7 positions matching TRBD1. V lost 5 bases to trimming and J lost 5 bases; unmatched junction nucleotides: 12. CDR3 length: 16 amino acids. Germline V gives CDR1 SEHNR, CDR2 FQNEAQ (reference sequence). This CDR3 is CASSPRQGQPNNEQFF. In DNA form, the CDR3 reads TGTGCCAGCAGCCCTAGACAGGGCCAACCCAACAATGAGCAGTTCTTC.